Each of the 18 T cell receptor beta chains below was sequenced from the same sample in a study of cytomegalovirus exposure and HLA in healthy donors. Researchers ran the PCR with 60 Vbeta and 13 Jbeta primers. Data came from immunoSEQ multiplex PCR; TCRdb stores just in-frame clones and leaves some out. The data show about 190,000 clones, roughly four fifths seen once. The sequenced sample consisted of PBMCs. All receptors derive from a man between 50 and 59 years old in good health and CMV-seronegative.

The J gene is TRBJ2-5, the V gene TRBV10-3, with D perhaps matching TRBD2 (6 bases). CDR1 is ENHRY, CDR2 SYGVKD, per germline. This CDR3 has 14 residues. Deletions cut 5 bases from V and 1 base from J, with 11 bases between. The CDR3, as DNA: TGTGCCATCAGTCCGGGAGTCCCCCAAGAGACCCAGTACTTC. This sequence encodes CAISPGVPQETQYF.

The chain joins TRBV20-1 to TRBJ1-1; D is unclear. V was pared by 3 bases and J by 4 bases, with 6 bases between. CDR3 size: 11 residues. Germline values: CDR1 DFQATT, CDR2 SNEGSKA (reference sequence). The CDR3 sequence: CSARGSTEAFF. The CDR3 nucleotides are TGCAGTGCTAGGGGGAGCACTGAAGCTTTCTTT.

Only one count was recorded for this clone. CDR3 residues: CASSPPVLTYEQYF. The CDR3, as DNA: TGTGCCAGCTCACCACCCGTCTTAACCTACGAGCAGTACTTC. The J gene is TRBJ2-7, the V gene TRBV18; D is undetermined. The CDR3 is 14 residues long. CDR1 is KGHSH, CDR2 LQKENI, per germline. V was shortened by 0 bases and J by 2 bases, with 8 bases between the two germline ends.

This clone has just a few counts. J is TRBJ2-7 and V is TRBV19; 9 nucleotides line up with TRBD2. The CDR3 length is 20 residues. V gave up 4 bases and J gave up 3 bases; unmatched junction bases: 22. Germline V gene data show CDR1 as LNHDA and CDR2 as SQIVND (reference sequence). The CDR3 protein is CASSKAPWASGTYTSYEQYF. The CDR3 DNA follows: TGTGCCAGTAGTAAAGCGCCCTGGGCTAGCGGGACTTACACTAGCTACGAGCAGTACTTC.

The chain has TRBV7-6 and TRBJ2-7; D may be TRBD1 (6 bases). CDR1 is SGHVS and CDR2 is FNYEAQ in the germline V gene. Trimming pared 5 bases from V and 0 bases from J, leaving 17 bases between. The CDR3 length is 16 residues. The CDR3: CASSAPGSGASYEQYF. The CDR3 DNA reads TGTGCCAGCAGCGCCCCGGGGTCAGGGGCCTCCTACGAGCAGTACTTC.

A remark on this clone: Other nucleotide sequences in the sample specify the same CDR3. The chain joins TRBV6-5 to TRBJ1-1, with a possible D match to TRBD1 (5 bases). The CDR3 length is 15 residues. V lost 0 bases and J lost 0, with 8 bases in between. Germline assignment: CDR1 MNHEY and CDR2 SVGAGI. The CDR3: CASSYSSGVNTEAFF. In DNA, the CDR3 is TGTGCCAGCAGTTACTCTTCGGGGGTGAACACTGAAGCTTTCTTT.

This chain connects TRBV20-1 to TRBJ2-5; no clear D gene. The last part of the DNA fits TRBJ2-7 better; the J call may be wrong. Germline values: CDR1 DFQATT, CDR2 SNEGSKA (reference sequence). The CDR3 sequence is 11 residues long. In DNA, the CDR3 is TGCAGTGCTACCTCCGTCTACGAGCAGTACTTC. Its protein is CSATSVYEQYF.

The rearrangement joins TRBV5-4 to TRBJ2-7; maybe TRBD2 (5 bases). The V gene's germline CDR1 is SGHNT and CDR2 YYREEE (reference sequence). The length of the CDR3 is 15 residues. V lost 0 bases, J lost 0 bases, and 10 bases lay in between. The CDR3 sequence: CASSLGREPSYEQYF. For the CDR3, the DNA is TGTGCCAGCAGCTTGGGTAGGGAGCCCTCCTACGAGCAGTACTTC. Filled out from reference TRBV5-4 and TRBJ2-7, the complete variable domain reads ETGVTQSPTHLIKTRGQQVTLRCSSQSGHNTVSWYQQALGQGPQFIFQYYREEENGRGNFPPRFSGLQFPNYSSELNVNALELDDSALYLCASSLGREPSYEQYFGPGTRLTVT.

This chain joins TRBV5-1 and TRBJ2-2; 9 bases map to TRBD1. Germline V gene data show CDR1 as SGHRS and CDR2 as YFSETQ. This CDR3 contains 17 residues. V was pared by 0 bases and J by 0 bases, with 3 bases of the junction left unmatched. For the CDR3, the DNA is TGCGCCAGCAGCTTGGTCTGGACAGGGGCGAACACCGGGGAGCTGTTTTTT. Its translation: CASSLVWTGANTGELFF.

The rearrangement uses TRBV6-1 and TRBJ1-5, with D tentatively TRBD1 (6 bases). The CDR3 contains 16 residues. Germline V gives CDR1 MNHNS, CDR2 SASEGT. Trimming removed 2 bases from V and 6 bases from J, with 17 bases in between. CDR3 sequence reads: CASSETLAGVRQPQHF. CDR3 nucleotide sequence: TGTGCCAGCAGTGAAACCCTGGCAGGGGTGCGTCAGCCCCAGCATTTT.

The chain has TRBV11-2 and TRBJ1-2; TRBD1 agrees at 7 bases. The CDR3 is 14 amino acids. V gave up 3 bases and J gave up 8 bases; unmatched junction bases: 9. CDR1 and CDR2 from the germline V gene are SGHAT and FQNNGV. The CDR3 DNA reads as TGTGCCAGCAGCTTCGGCGCCACAGGGGCCGGCTACACCTTC. It yields the protein CASSFGATGAGYTF.

This clone appeared once. The chain employs TRBV7-9 and TRBJ2-1; D is possibly TRBD2 (5 bases). Trimming cost V 5 bases and J 2 bases, with 16 bases left between them. This CDR3 is built from 16 residues. Germline CDR1 SEHNR, CDR2 FQNEAQ (reference sequence). The CDR3, as DNA: TGTGCCAGCAGCACTAGTTGGGGATCAACCTACAATGAGCAGTTCTTC. Translation gives CASSTSWGSTYNEQFF. Full variable domain (rest looked up from reference TRBV7-9 and TRBJ2-1): DTGVSQNPRHKITKRGQNVTFRCDPISEHNRLYWYRQTLGQGPEFLTYFQNEAQLEKSRLLSDRFSAERPKGSFSTLEIQRTEQGDSAMYLCASSTSWGSTYNEQFFGPGTRLTVL.

The rearrangement uses TRBV5-1 and TRBJ2-5; 7 bases align to TRBD2. Per germline, CDR1 SGHRS and CDR2 YFSETQ. The CDR3 is 12 amino acids. The trim removed 3 bases at V and 10 bases at J, leaving 6 bases unmatched. The chain's CDR3 is CASSSAGRSQYF. The CDR3 coding sequence is TGCGCCAGCAGCTCAGCGGGACGGAGCCAGTACTTC.

This chain joins TRBV2 and TRBJ2-5; D might be TRBD1 (6 bases). Trimming pared 6 bases from V and 6 bases from J, leaving 17 bases between. Germline V gene lookup returns CDR1 SNHLY and CDR2 FYNNEI. The CDR3 loop spans 14 amino acids. CDR3 nucleotide sequence: TGTGCCAGCAGGCAGGGGCCGGGGCGGCAGACCCAGTACTTC. It encodes CASRQGPGRQTQYF.

The rearrangement uses TRBV27 and TRBJ2-3; TRBD1 agrees at 8 bases. V trimming: 6 bases; J trimming: 2 bases; junction bases outside the gene matches: 10. CDR3 size: 16 residues. Germline V gene lookup returns CDR1 MNHEY and CDR2 SMNVEV (reference sequence). The CDR3, as DNA: TGTGCCAGCAGCTATACCGGGACAGGCTTCACAGATACGCAGTATTTT. Translated: CASSYTGTGFTDTQYF.

The count of this clone is one. V and J are TRBV2 and TRBJ2-5; D possibly corresponds to TRBD1 (6 bases). V lost 6 bases to trimming and J lost 2 bases, with 16 bases between them. The germline V gene has CDR1 SNHLY and CDR2 FYNNEI. The CDR3 runs 15 residues. The CDR3 protein is CASREHTGIQETQYF. CDR3 nucleotides: TGTGCCAGCAGGGAACATACAGGGATACAAGAGACCCAGTACTTC.

This chain links TRBV7-8 with TRBJ2-6; 9 nucleotides line up with TRBD1. Germline V gene sequence: CDR1 SGHVS, CDR2 FQNEAQ. CDR3 length equals 18 residues. J was trimmed by 3 bases and V by 0 bases; bases with no gene match: 6. This CDR3 is CASSLALTGGYGANVLTF. CDR3 coding DNA: TGTGCCAGCAGCTTAGCTCTGACAGGGGGTTATGGGGCCAACGTCCTGACTTTC.

This chain connects TRBV5-8 to TRBJ1-5; maybe TRBD1 (6 bases). From germline, CDR1 is SGHTS and CDR2 YDEGEE. V was clipped by 6 bases and J by 3 bases, with 13 bases between them. The CDR3 has 14 amino acids. The CDR3 DNA is TGTGCCAGCACCACCCGGGGGGCCAATCAGCCCCAGCATTTT. Protein sequence: CASTTRGANQPQHF.